A selection of T cell receptor beta chains follows, all from one sample in a study of blood T cell repertoires in COVID-19. Measured with immunoSEQ multiplex PCR; TCRdb has only the in-frame clones, and not every one. The profile shows 200,000 to 300,000 clones, 83% of them singletons. The sequencing sample was made of PBMCs or T cells enriched from blood (not recorded which). These receptors all come from a woman between 40 and 55 years old who had been exposed to COVID-19. The CDR3 runs from the conserved cysteine through the conserved F or W. A D gene is named only where the DNA matches it firmly. Not all rows give a size; the values are once, few, many and, for expanded clones, a class.

CDR3aa	CDR3nt	d_gene	j_gene	abundance	v_gene
CASSDSGLAGADTQYF	TGTGCCAGCAGTGACTCGGGACTAGCGGGGGCAGATACGCAGTATTTT	TRBD2	TRBJ2-3	-	TRBV6-4
CASSDGVQETQYF	TGCGCCAGCAGTGACGGGGTCCAAGAGACCCAGTACTTC	-	TRBJ2-5	-	TRBV5-1
CASRAGTGVGEKLFF	TGTGCCAGCAGGGCCGGGACAGGGGTTGGGGAAAAACTGTTTTTT	TRBD1	TRBJ1-4	-	TRBV28
CSVAFGIGRVEETQYF	TGCAGCGTTGCCTTCGGTATAGGGAGAGTAGAAGAGACCCAGTACTTC	-	TRBJ2-5	-	TRBV29-1
CASSSPRRRASDNSPLHF	TGTGCCAGCAGTTCCCCCCGTCGGAGGGCCTCGGATAATTCACCCCTCCACTTT	-	TRBJ1-6	-	TRBV28
CASSPRGFNEKLFF	TGTGCCAGCAGCCCTAGGGGGTTTAATGAAAAACTGTTTTTT	-	TRBJ1-4	-	TRBV3-1/TRBV3-2
CASSSGVATSGAETQYF	TGTGCCAGCAGCTCGGGCGTTGCTACTAGCGGGGCGGAGACCCAGTACTTC	TRBD2	TRBJ2-5	-	TRBV5-5
CASSLRRTGGGNTIYF	TGTGCCAGCAGCTTAAGGCGTACAGGGGGAGGGAACACCATATATTTT	TRBD1	TRBJ1-3	-	TRBV7-2
CASSLWVQGTEAFF	TGTGCCAGCAGTTTATGGGTCCAGGGCACTGAAGCTTTCTTT	-	TRBJ1-1	few	TRBV28
CASSQSNTEAFF	TGTGCCAGCAGTCAGTCGAACACTGAAGCTTTCTTT	-	TRBJ1-1	-	TRBV6-5
CASSQGGAVGNTQYF	TGTGCCAGCAGCCAAGGTGGCGCGGTTGGAAATACGCAGTATTTT	-	TRBJ2-3	-	TRBV3-1/TRBV3-2
CATISYDKGWYGYTF	TGTGCCACCATCTCCTACGACAAGGGGTGGTATGGCTACACCTTC	-	TRBJ1-2	-	TRBV24-1
CASSLWGRDTDTQYF	TGTGCCAGCAGTTTATGGGGGCGCGATACAGATACGCAGTATTTT	-	TRBJ2-3	-	TRBV28
CASSRERQETQYF	TGTGCCAGCAGCCGGGAAAGGCAAGAGACCCAGTACTTC	-	TRBJ2-5	-	TRBV7-2
CASSPPTGQGYTEAFF	TGTGCCAGCTCACCCCCGACGGGACAGGGGTACACTGAAGCTTTCTTT	TRBD1	TRBJ1-1	-	TRBV18
CASLEGSSGANVLTF	TGCGCCAGCCTTGAGGGAAGTTCTGGGGCCAACGTCCTGACTTTC	-	TRBJ2-6	-	TRBV5-1
CSVEFIDTISGNTIYF	TGCAGCGTTGAGTTCATCGACACCATCTCTGGAAACACCATATATTTT	-	TRBJ1-3	once	TRBV29-1
CASSDQRNTGELFF	TGTGCCAGTAGTGACCAGCGGAACACCGGGGAGCTGTTTTTT	-	TRBJ2-2	-	TRBV19
CASSLDSIGYTF	TGTGCCAGCAGCTTAGACAGCATCGGCTACACCTTC	-	TRBJ1-2	few	TRBV7-2
CASSLEWTGVTEAFF	TGTGCCAGCAGCTTAGAATGGACAGGGGTAACTGAAGCTTTCTTT	TRBD1	TRBJ1-1	few	TRBV7-2
CASSMTSSNYGYTF	TGTGCCAGTAGTATGACAAGTTCTAACTATGGCTACACCTTC	-	TRBJ1-2	-	TRBV19
CASSQELPQGGANVLTF	TGCGCCAGCAGCCAAGAACTTCCGCAGGGGGGGGCCAACGTCCTGACTTTC	-	TRBJ2-6	-	TRBV4-1
CASSLSWTSGGADTQYF	TGTGCCAGCAGTTTATCCTGGACTAGCGGGGGTGCAGATACGCAGTATTTT	TRBD2	TRBJ2-3	-	TRBV27
CASSLEASGFTDTQYF	TGTGCCAGCAGCTTGGAGGCTAGCGGATTCACAGATACGCAGTATTTT	TRBD2	TRBJ2-3	-	TRBV5-6
CASSPRGQGGNLNEQFF	TGTGCCAGCAGCCCTCGGGGACAGGGGGGTAACCTGAATGAGCAGTTCTTC	TRBD1	TRBJ2-1	-	TRBV11-2